This T cell receptor beta chain is drawn from a study of CXCR3-negative and CXCR3-positive naive CD8 T cells. Through 5' RACE with UMI labels, the TRB cDNA libraries were prepared. TCRdb processed the 5' RACE reads again and assigns one entry to each CDR3 protein, with no DNA. The sample is made up of about 130,000 distinct CDR3 sequences, and the top ten hold around 0.27% of it. A remark on this clonotype: Antigen unknown.

Study-level findings and limits: A higher hydrophobicity marked the TRB CDR3s of CXCR3-positive naive cells versus CXCR3-negative naive cells. Diversity ran similarly high across both naive subsets but far lower in memory CD8+ cells. The level of CXCR3 expression partially decreased after cryopreservation; the majority of assays used fresh PBMCs.

Material: naive CXCR3- CD8+ T cells from blood. Stated subset: CD45RO-CCR7+CD27+CD95- naive CD8+ T cells lacking CXCR3 (TNR3-). The source is a human donor in good health. Some clones in this sample may be carry-over from other donors' samples.

The CDR3 region is CATSRGTDTDTQYF. The rearrangement links TRBV15 to TRBJ2-3. CDR1 LNHNV and CDR2 YYDKDF come from the germline V gene (reference sequence). The length of the CDR3 is 14 residues.